This TCR beta chain was recorded in a study of blood T cell repertoires in COVID-19. Assay used: immunoSEQ multiplex PCR; TCRdb lists only in-frame clones, some missing. The sample carries 150,000 or so clones, roughly four fifths recorded once. The CDR3 has 15 residues. Germline V gene data show CDR1 as SGHVS and CDR2 as FQNEAQ. V dropped 5 bases and J dropped 3; count of bases not matched to a gene: 10. Participant age was roughly 18 to 95 years, and participants resided in 25 or so US areas. Sequenced sample: PBMCs or T cells enriched from blood (not recorded which). This clonotype originated in a middle-aged man who had recovered from COVID-19. This chain uses TRBV7-8 with TRBJ2-7, with TRBD1 matching 7 bases. For the CDR3, the DNA is TGTGCCAGCAGCCTCTCGACAGGGCTGATCTACGAGCAGTACTTC. Protein sequence: CASSLSTGLIYEQYF.